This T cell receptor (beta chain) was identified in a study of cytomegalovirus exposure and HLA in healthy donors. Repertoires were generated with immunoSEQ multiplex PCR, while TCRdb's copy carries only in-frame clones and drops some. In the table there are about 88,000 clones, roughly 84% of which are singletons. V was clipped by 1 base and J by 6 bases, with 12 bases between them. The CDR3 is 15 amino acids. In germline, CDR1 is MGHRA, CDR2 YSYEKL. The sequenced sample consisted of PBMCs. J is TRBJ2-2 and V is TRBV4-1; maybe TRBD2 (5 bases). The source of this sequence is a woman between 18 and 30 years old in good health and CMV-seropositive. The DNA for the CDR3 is TGCGCCAGCAGCCAAGTCGTATCGGAGGCCGGGGAGCTGTTTTTT. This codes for CASSQVVSEAGELFF.